The entry that follows covers one T cell receptor (beta chain) sequence. Its antigen remains unknown. The data were taken from a study of radiation and T cells in renal cell carcinoma. Germline V gene lookup returns CDR1 GTSNPN and CDR2 SVGIG (reference sequence). The CDR3 has 14 amino acids. Trimming stripped 1 base from V and 0 bases from J, with 7 bases between. TCRdb keeps only in-frame clones here, not all; method: immunoSEQ multiplex PCR. The sample consists of 45,000 to 65,000 clones, roughly three quarters of them appearing once. Regarding the study as a whole: Top tumor clonotypes rose in blood 2 weeks post-radiation, then contracted.

Time point noted: baseline pretreatment blood. The sample's treatment: 15 Gy SBRT to primary tumor, nephrectomy 4 weeks later. The patient's renal cell carcinoma had clear cell pathology. This clonotype was obtained from a man aged 55 to 70 with renal cell carcinoma. The chain is built from TRBV30 and TRBJ1-3; D is unresolved. Source: blood, taken from a patient whose treatment included radiotherapy and nephrectomy. CDR3 sequence (DNA): TGTGCCTGGAGTGCGGGAAGCTCTGGAAACACCATATATTTT. Translated, it gives CAWSAGSSGNTIYF.